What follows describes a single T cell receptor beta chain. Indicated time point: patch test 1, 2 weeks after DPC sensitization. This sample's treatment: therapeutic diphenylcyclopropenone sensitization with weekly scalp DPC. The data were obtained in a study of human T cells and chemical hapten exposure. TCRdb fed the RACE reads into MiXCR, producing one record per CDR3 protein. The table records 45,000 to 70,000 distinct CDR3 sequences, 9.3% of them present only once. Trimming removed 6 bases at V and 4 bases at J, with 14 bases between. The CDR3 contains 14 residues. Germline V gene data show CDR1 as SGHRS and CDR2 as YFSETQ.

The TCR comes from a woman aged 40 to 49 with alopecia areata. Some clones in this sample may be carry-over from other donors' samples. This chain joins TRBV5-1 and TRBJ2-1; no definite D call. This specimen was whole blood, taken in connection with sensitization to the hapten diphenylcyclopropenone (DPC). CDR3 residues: CASMTTPGYNEQFF. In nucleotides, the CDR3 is TGCGCCAGCATGACCACCCCTGGGTACAATGAGCAGTTCTTC.